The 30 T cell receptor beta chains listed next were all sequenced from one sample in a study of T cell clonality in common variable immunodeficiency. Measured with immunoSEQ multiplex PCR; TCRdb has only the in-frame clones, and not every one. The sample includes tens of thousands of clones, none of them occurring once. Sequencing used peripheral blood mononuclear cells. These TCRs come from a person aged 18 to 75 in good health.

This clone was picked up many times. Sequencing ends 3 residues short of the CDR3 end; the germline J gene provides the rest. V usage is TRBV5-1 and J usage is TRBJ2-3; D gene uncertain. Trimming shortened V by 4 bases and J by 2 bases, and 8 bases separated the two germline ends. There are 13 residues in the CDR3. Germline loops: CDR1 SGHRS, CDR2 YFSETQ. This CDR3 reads CASSPRNTDTQYF. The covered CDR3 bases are TGCGCCAGCAGCCCCAGGAACACAGATACG.

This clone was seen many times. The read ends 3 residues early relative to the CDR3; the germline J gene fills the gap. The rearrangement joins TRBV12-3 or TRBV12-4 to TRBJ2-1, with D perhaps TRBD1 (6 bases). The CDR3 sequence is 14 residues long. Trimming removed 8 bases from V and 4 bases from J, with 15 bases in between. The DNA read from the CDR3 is TGTGCCAGCGTTAAGGACAGTGGGTACAATGAG. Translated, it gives CASVKDSGYNE. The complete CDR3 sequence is CASVKDSGYNEQFF.

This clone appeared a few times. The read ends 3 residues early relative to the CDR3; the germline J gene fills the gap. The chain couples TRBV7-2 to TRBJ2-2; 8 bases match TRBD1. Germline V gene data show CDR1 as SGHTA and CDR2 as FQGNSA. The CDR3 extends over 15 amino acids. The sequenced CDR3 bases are TGTGCCAGCAGCCCGGAGACAGGGGCTAATGAAAAG. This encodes CASSPETGANEK. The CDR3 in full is CASSPETGANEKLFF.

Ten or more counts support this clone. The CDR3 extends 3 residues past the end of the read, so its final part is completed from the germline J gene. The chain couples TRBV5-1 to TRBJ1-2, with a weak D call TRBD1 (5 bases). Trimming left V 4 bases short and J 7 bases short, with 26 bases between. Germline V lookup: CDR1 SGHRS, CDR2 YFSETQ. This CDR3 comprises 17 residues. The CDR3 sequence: CASSPDFRRDKTSGYTF. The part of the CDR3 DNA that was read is TGCGCCAGCAGCCCAGACTTTCGCAGGGATAAGACAAGTGGC.

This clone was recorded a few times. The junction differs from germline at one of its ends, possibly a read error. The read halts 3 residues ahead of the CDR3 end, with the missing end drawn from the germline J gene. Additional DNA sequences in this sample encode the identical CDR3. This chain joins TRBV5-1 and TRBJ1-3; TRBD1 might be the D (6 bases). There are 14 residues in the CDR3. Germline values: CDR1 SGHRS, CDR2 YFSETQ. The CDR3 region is CASSLDRVQNTIYF. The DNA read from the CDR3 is TGCGCCAGCAGCTTGGACAGGGTCCAAAACACG. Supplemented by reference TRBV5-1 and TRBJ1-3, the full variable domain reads KAGVTQTPRYLIKTRGQQVTLSCSPISGHRSVSWYQQTPGQGLQFLFEYFSETQRNKGNFPGRFSGRQFSNSRSEMNVSTLELGDSALYLCASSLDRVQNTIYFGEGSWLTVV.

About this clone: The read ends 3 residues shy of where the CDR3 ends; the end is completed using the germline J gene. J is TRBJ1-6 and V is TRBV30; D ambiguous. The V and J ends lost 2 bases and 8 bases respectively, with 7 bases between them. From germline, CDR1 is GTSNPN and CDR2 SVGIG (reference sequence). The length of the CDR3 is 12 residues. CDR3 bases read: TGTGCCTGGAGTCCAGGAGATTCACCC. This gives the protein CAWSPGDSP. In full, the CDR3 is CAWSPGDSPLHF.

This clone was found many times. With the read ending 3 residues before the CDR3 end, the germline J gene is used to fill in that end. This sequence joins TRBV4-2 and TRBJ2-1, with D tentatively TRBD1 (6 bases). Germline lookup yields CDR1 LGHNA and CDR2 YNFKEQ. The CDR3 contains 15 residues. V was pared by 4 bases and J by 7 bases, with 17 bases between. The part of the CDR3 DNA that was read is TGTGCCAGCAGCCGAGATGTCCAGGGGTGGAATGAG. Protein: CASSRDVQGWNE. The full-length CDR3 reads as CASSRDVQGWNEQFF.

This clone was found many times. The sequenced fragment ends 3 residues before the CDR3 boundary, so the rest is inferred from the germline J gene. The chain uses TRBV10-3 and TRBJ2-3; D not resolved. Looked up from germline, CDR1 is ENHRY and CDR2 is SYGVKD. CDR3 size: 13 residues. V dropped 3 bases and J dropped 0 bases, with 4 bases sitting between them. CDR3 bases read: TGTGCCATCAGTGACGGGAGCACAGATACG. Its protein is CAISDGSTDT. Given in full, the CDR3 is CAISDGSTDTQYF.

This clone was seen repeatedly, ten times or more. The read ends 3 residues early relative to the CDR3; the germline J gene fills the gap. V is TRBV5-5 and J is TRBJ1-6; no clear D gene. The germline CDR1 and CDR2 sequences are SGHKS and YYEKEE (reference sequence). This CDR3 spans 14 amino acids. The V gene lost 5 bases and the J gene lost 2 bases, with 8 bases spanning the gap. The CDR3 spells CASREGPYNSPLHF. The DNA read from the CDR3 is TGTGCCAGCAGGGAGGGCCCCTATAATTCACCC. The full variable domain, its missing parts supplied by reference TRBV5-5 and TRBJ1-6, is DAGVTQSPTHLIKTRGQQVTLRCSPISGHKSVSWYQQVLGQGPQFIFQYYEKEERGRGNFPDRFSARQFPNYSSELNVNALLLGDSALYLCASREGPYNSPLHFGNGTRLTVT.

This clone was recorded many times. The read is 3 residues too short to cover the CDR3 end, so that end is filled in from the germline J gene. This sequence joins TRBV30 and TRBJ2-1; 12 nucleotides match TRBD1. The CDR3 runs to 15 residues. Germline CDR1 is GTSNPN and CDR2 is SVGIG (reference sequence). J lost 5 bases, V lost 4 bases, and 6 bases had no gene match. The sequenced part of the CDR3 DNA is TGTGCCTGGACCGCGGGACAGGGGGCGAACAATGAG. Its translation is CAWTAGQGANNE. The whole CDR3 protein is CAWTAGQGANNEQFF.

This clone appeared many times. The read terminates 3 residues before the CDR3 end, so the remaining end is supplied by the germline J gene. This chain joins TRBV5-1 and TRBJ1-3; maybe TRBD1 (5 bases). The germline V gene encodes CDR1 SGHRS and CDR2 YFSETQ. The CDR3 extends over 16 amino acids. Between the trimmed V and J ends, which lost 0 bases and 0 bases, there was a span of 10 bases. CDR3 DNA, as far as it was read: TGCGCCAGCAGCTTGGGAAGACAGCCCTCTGGAAACACC. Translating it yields CASSLGRQPSGNT. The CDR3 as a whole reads CASSLGRQPSGNTIYF.

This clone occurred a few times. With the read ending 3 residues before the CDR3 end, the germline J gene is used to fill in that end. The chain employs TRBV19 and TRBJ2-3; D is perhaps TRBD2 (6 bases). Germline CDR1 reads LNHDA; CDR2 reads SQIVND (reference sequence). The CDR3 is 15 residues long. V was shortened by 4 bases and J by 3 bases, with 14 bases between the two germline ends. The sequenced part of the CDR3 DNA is TGTGCCAGTAGTAAGGTAGCGGAGGATACAGATACG. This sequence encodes CASSKVAEDTDT. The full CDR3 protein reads CASSKVAEDTDTQYF.

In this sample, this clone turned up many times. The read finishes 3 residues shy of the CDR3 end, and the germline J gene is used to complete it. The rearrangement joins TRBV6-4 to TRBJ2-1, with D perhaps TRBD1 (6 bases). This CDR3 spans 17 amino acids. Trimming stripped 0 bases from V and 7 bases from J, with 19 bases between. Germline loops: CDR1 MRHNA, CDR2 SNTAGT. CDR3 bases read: TGTGCCAGCAGTGACTCCTGGGCGACTGGGGGCCCAAATGAG. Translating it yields CASSDSWATGGPNE. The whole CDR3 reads CASSDSWATGGPNEQFF.

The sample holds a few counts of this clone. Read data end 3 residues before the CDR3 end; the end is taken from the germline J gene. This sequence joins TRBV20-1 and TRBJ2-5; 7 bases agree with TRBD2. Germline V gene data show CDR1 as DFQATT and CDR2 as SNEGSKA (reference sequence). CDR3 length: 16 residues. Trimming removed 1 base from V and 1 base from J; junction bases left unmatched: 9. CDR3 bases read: TGCAGTGCTAGAGTGGGGCGGGGAGGGGTCCAAGAGACC. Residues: CSARVGRGGVQET. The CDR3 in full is CSARVGRGGVQETQYF.

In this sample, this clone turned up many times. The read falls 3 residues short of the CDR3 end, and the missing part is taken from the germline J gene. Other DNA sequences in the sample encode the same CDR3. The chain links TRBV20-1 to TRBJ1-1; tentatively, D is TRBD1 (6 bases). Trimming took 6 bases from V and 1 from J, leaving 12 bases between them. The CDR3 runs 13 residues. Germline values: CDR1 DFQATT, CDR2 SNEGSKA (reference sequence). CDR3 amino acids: CSAPGQPNTEAFF. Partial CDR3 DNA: TGCAGTGCACCGGGACAACCGAACACTGAA.

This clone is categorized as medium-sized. The CDR3 region is CASSPFFQAESTDTQYF. Incomplete CDR3 DNA: TGTGCCAGCAGCCCCTTCTTCCAAGCGGAGAGCACAGATACG. This sequence joins TRBV12-3 or TRBV12-4 and TRBJ2-3; possibly TRBD2 for D (5 bases). The read finishes 3 residues shy of the CDR3 end, and the germline J gene is used to complete it. The V and J ends lost 6 bases and 0 bases respectively, with 19 bases between them. This CDR3 is 17 amino acids long.

CDR3 amino acids: CASSILRGGGNEQFF. Partial CDR3 DNA: TGTGCCAGTAGTATCCTCAGGGGAGGTGGCAATGAG. V and J are TRBV19 and TRBJ2-1; D tentatively reads TRBD1 or TRBD2 (6 bases each). The CDR3 is cut off 3 residues early in the read; its end comes from the germline J gene. The CDR3 contains 15 residues. The germline gives CDR1 LNHDA, CDR2 SQIVND (reference sequence). V was trimmed by 3 bases and J by 6 bases, leaving 15 bases between them.

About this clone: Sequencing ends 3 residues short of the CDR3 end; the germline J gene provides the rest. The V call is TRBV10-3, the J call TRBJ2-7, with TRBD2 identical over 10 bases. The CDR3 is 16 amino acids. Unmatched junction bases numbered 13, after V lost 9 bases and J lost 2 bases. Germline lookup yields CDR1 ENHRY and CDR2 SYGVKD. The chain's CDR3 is CAISELAGIRTYEQYF. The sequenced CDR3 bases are TGTGCCATTTCCGAACTAGCGGGAATCAGGACCTACGAG.

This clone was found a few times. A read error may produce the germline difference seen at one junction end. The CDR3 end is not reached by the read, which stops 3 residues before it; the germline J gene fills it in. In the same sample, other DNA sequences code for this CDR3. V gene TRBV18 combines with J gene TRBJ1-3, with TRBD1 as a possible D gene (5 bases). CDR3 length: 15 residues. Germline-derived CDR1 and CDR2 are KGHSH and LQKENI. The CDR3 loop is CASSDMEGTGNTIYF. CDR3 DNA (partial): TGTGCCAGCTCCGACATGGAGGGTACAGGAAACACG.

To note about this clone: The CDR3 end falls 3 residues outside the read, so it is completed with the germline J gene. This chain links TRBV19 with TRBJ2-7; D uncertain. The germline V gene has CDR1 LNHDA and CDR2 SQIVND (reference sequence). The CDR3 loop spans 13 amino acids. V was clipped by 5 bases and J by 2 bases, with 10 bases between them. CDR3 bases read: TGTGCCAGTAGTCGATCAACAACCTACGAG. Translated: CASSRSTTYE. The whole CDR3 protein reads CASSRSTTYEQYF.

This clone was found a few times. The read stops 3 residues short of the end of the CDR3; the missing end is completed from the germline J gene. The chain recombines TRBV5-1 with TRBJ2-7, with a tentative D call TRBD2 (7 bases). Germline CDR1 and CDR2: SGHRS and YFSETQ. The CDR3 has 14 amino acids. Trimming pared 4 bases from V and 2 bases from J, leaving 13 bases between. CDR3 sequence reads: CASSPRGGPYEQYF. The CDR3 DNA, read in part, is TGCGCCAGCAGCCCGAGGGGGGGCCCCTACGAG.

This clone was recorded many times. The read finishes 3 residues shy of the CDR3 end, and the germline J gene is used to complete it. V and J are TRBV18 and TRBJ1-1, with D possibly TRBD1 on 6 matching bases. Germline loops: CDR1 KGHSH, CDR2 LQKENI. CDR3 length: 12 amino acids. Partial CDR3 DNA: TGTGCCAGCTCACCCCGAACAGGGGAA. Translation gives CASSPRTGE. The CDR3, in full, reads CASSPRTGEAFF. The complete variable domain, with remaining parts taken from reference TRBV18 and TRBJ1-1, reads NAGVMQNPRHLVRRRGQEARLRCSPMKGHSHVYWYRQLPEEGLKFMVYLQKENIIDESGMPKERFSAEFPKEGPSILRIQQVVRGDSAAYFCASSPRTGEAFFGQGTRLTVV.

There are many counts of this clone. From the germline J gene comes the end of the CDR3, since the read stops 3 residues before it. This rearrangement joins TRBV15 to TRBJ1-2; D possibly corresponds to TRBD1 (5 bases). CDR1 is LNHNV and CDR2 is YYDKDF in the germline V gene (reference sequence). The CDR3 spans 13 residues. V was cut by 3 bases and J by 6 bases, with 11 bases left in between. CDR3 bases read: TGTGCCACCAGCAGGGAGAACAGGAATGGC. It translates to CATSRENRNG. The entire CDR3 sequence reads CATSRENRNGYTF.

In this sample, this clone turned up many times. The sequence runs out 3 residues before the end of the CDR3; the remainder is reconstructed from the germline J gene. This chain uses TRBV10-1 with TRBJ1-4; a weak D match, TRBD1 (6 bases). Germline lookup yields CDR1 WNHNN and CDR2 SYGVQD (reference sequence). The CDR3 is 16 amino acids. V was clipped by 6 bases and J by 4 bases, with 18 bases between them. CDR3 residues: CASRGIVRGYNEKLFF. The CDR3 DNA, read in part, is TGCGCCAGCAGAGGGATAGTCAGGGGCTATAATGAAAAA.

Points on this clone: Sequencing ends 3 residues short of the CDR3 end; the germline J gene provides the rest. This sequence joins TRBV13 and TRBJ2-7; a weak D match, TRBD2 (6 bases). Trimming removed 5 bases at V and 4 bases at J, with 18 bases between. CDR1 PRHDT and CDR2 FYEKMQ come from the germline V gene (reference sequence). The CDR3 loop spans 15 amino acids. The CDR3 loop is CASSDAGSGGYEQYF. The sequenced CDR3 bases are TGTGCCAGCAGCGACGCAGGGAGTGGGGGGTACGAG. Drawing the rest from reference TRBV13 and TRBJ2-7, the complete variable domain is AAGVIQSPRHLIKEKRETATLKCYPIPRHDTVYWYQQGPGQDPQFLISFYEKMQSDKGSIPDRFSAQQFSDYHSELNMSSLELGDSALYFCASSDAGSGGYEQYFGPGTRLTVT.

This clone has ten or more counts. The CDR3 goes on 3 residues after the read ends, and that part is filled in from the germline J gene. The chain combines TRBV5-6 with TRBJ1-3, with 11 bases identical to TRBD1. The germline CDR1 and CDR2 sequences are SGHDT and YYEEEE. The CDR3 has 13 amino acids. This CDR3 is CASSHGDRGAIYF. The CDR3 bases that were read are TGTGCCAGCAGCCACGGGGACAGGGGGGCT.

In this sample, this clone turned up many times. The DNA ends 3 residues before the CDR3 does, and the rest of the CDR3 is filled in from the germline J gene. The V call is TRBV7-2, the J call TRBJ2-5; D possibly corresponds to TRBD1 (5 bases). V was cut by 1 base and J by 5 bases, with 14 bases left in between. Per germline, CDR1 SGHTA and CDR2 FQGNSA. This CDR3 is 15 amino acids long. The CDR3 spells CASSLVAGKAETQYF. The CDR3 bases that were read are TGTGCCAGCAGCTTAGTCGCAGGGAAGGCGGAGACC.

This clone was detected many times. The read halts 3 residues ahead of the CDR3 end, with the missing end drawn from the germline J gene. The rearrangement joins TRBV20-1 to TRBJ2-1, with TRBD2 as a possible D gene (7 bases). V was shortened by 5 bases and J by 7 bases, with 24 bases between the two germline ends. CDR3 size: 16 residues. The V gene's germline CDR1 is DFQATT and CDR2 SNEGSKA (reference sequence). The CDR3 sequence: CSAGGGGRGFGNEQFF. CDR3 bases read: TGCAGTGCTGGTGGGGGGGGCAGAGGGTTCGGGAATGAG.

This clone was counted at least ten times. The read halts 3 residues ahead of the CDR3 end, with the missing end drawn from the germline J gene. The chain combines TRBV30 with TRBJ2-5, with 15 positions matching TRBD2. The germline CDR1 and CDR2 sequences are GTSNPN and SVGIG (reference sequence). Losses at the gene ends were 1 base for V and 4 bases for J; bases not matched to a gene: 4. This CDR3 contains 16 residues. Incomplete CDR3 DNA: TGTGCCTGGAGTGCCGGACTAGCGGGAGGGCTAGAGACC. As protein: CAWSAGLAGGLET. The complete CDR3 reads CAWSAGLAGGLETQYF.

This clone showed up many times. CDR3 sequence reads: CASSPAHRGIAYEQYF. The sequenced CDR3 bases are TGTGCCAGCTCACCCGCCCACAGGGGAATAGCCTACGAG. The V gene is TRBV18, the J gene TRBJ2-7; 7 bases line up with TRBD1. The CDR3 extends 3 residues past the end of the read, so its final part is completed from the germline J gene. In germline, CDR1 is KGHSH, CDR2 LQKENI. The CDR3 length is 16 residues. J was trimmed by 2 bases and V by 3 bases; bases with no gene match: 10.